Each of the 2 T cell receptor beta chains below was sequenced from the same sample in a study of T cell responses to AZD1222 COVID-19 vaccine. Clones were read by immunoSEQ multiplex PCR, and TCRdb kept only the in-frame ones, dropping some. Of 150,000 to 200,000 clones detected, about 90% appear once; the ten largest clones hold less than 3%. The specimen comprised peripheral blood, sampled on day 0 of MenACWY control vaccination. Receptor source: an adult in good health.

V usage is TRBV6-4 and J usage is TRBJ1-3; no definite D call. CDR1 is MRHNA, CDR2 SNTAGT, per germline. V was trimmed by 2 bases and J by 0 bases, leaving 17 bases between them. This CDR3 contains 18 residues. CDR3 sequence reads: CASSDGRLPRDSGNTIYF. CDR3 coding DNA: TGTGCCAGCAGTGACGGCAGATTACCAAGGGACTCTGGAAACACCATATATTTT.

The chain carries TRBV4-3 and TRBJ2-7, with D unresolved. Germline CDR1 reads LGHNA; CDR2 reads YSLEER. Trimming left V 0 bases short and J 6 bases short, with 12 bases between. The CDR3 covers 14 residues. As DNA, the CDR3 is TGCGCCAGCAGCCAAGATTCTGTAGGTGTCGAGCAGTACTTC. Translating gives CASSQDSVGVEQYF.